The entry that follows covers one TCR beta chain sequence. What it recognizes is unknown. The CDR3 contains 15 residues. Looked up from germline, CDR1 is MDHEN and CDR2 is SYDVKM. V gave up 2 bases and J gave up 6 bases, with 17 bases separating them. The authors loaded roughly 180 ng DNA, roughly 33,000 T cell genomes, into sorted-subset replicate PCRs. The data were produced by immunoSEQ multiplex PCR, yet TCRdb's version contains in-frame clones alone and is incomplete. The sample contains a few hundred thousand clones, 95% to 98% of which appear only once. This sample is drawn from a study of shared clonotypes between healthy human individuals. Broader study findings: Non-shared clonotypes had lower generation probabilities than clonotypes shared by all four sorted-subset donors.

The receptor was derived from a woman in her twenties or thirties in good health. Sequencing was carried out using naive CD4+ T cells sorted from blood. The subset here: CD45RA+ positively selected. The chain combines TRBV28 with TRBJ2-7; weak D call: TRBD1 (5 bases). The CDR3 region has the DNA TGTGCCAGCAGTTTAGGGGCAGGGCAACCGGTCGAGCAGTACTTC. Its translation: CASSLGAGQPVEQYF.